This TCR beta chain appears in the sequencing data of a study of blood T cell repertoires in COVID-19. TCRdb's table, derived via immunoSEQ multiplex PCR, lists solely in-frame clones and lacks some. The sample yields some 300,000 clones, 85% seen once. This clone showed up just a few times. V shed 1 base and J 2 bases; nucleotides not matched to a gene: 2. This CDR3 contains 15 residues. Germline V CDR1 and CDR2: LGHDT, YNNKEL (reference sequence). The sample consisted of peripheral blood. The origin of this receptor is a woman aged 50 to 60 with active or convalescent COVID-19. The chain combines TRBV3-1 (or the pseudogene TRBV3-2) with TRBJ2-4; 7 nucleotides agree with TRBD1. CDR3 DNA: TGTGCCAGCAGCCAAGGGACAGGCCCCAAAAACATTCAGTACTTC. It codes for CASSQGTGPKNIQYF.